This TCR beta chain was sequenced in a study of T cell responses to AZD1222 COVID-19 vaccine. Trimming left V 4 bases short and J 1 base short, with 7 bases between. Germline V gene data show CDR1 as LGHDT and CDR2 as YNNKEL (reference sequence). The CDR3 length is 13 residues. TCRdb's table, derived via immunoSEQ multiplex PCR, lists solely in-frame clones and lacks some. The data contain some 170,000 clones, around 90% of them singletons. The chain employs TRBV3-1 (or the pseudogene TRBV3-2) and TRBJ1-1; TRBD1 might be the D (5 bases). The sequenced sample was peripheral blood, obtained 28 days after the second dose of the MenACWY control vaccine. The receptor was derived from an adult who received the MenACWY meningococcal vaccine as a control. CDR3 in amino acids: CASSLTENTEAFF. CDR3 in DNA: TGTGCCAGCAGCCTGACAGAGAACACTGAAGCTTTCTTT.